These 24 T cell receptor beta chains came from one sample sequenced in a study of cytomegalovirus exposure and HLA in healthy donors. This PCR relied on a set of 60 Vbeta primers and 13 Jbeta primers. The method was immunoSEQ multiplex PCR; TCRdb's version includes in-frame clones alone and lacks a portion of them. The table shows roughly 150,000 clones, with 85% occurring only once. The sequencing sample was made of PBMCs. Receptor source: a boy younger than 10 in good health and CMV-seronegative.

The V and J genes are TRBV7-9 and TRBJ2-1, with 7 bases that match TRBD2. The CDR3 sequence is 19 residues long. CDR1 SEHNR and CDR2 FQNEAQ come from the germline V gene (reference sequence). The ends lost 2 bases at V and 7 bases at J; junction bases unmatched: 20. The CDR3 sequence: CASSLIIIGVGGTVNEQFF. The CDR3 DNA follows: TGTGCCAGCAGCTTAATTATCATTGGGGTGGGGGGGACGGTGAATGAGCAGTTCTTC.

In the case of this clone: A read error may produce the germline difference seen at one junction end. The chain couples TRBV7-9 to TRBJ2-2; 15 bases fit TRBD2. Germline loops: CDR1 SEHNR, CDR2 FQNEAQ (reference sequence). The CDR3 sequence is 19 residues long. CDR3: CSSSLPWTSGRARTGELFF. DNA for the CDR3: TGTTCCAGCAGCTTACCTTGGACTAGCGGGAGGGCAAGAACCGGGGAGCTGTTTTTT.

V usage is TRBV10-1 and J usage is TRBJ1-1, with D perhaps TRBD1 (5 bases). Trimming removed 6 bases from V and 6 bases from J, with 8 bases in between. The CDR3 has 11 residues. CDR1 WNHNN and CDR2 SYGVQD come from the germline V gene (reference sequence). CDR3: CASRGTSEAFF. The CDR3 region has the DNA TGCGCCAGCAGGGGGACTTCTGAAGCTTTCTTT.

V is TRBV5-1 and J is TRBJ1-1, with 7 bases identical to TRBD1. This CDR3 has 16 amino acids. V trimming: 0 bases; J trimming: 4 bases; junction bases outside the gene matches: 9. Germline V CDR1 and CDR2: SGHRS, YFSETQ. The DNA for the CDR3 is TGCGCCAGCAGCTTGGTCCCGACAGGGCGCGCCACTGAAGCTTTCTTT. This codes for CASSLVPTGRATEAFF.

The chain couples TRBV29-1 to TRBJ2-5, with D perhaps matching TRBD2 (5 bases). Germline V lookup: CDR1 SQVTM, CDR2 ANQGSEA. V lost 0 bases to trimming and J lost 14 bases, with 19 bases between them. The CDR3 runs to 13 residues. CDR3 residues: CSVEDGVSRGLYF. CDR3 sequence (DNA): TGCAGCGTTGAAGACGGCGTTTCTAGAGGGTTATACTTC. The variable domain in full, with the rest retrieved from reference TRBV29-1 and TRBJ2-5, is SAVISQKPSRDICQRGTSLTIQCQVDSQVTMMFWYRQQPGQSLTLIATANQGSEATYESGFVIDKFPISRPNLTFSTLTVSNMSPEDSSIYLCSVEDGVSRGLYFGPGTRLLVL.

The V call is TRBV6-1, the J call TRBJ1-5, with 9 bases fitting TRBD1. CDR1 MNHNS and CDR2 SASEGT come from the germline V gene. There are 15 residues in the CDR3. Trimming at V came to 6 bases and at J to 7 bases, leaving 10 bases not matched to a gene. The DNA for the CDR3 is TGTGCCAGCAGCAAAGGGACAGGGAAAAGCCAGCCCCAGCATTTT. It yields the protein CASSKGTGKSQPQHF.

This clone was found a few times. The genes are TRBV6-1 and TRBJ2-3; TRBD1 agrees at 11 bases. The CDR3 consists of 16 residues. V trimming: 3 bases; J trimming: 0 bases; junction bases outside the gene matches: 2. Germline assignment: CDR1 MNHNS and CDR2 SASEGT. The CDR3 DNA reads as TGTGCCAGCAGTGACGGGACAGGGGGGAGCACAGATACGCAGTATTTT. It encodes CASSDGTGGSTDTQYF.

Only a few counts were recorded for this clone. The chain carries TRBV5-1 and TRBJ1-3; no clear D gene. The V end was cut by 4 bases, the J end by 0 bases, with 14 bases between. The CDR3 length is 16 residues. Germline V gives CDR1 SGHRS, CDR2 YFSETQ. CDR3 protein: CASSPGAVNSGNTIYF. The CDR3 coding sequence is TGCGCCAGCAGCCCGGGAGCGGTCAACTCTGGAAACACCATATATTTT.

The CDR3 protein is CASSDSAASSGYNEQFF. The CDR3 DNA sequence: TGTGCCAGCAGTGACTCCGCGGCTAGTTCGGGGTACAATGAGCAGTTCTTC. The chain couples TRBV6-4 to TRBJ2-1, with D perhaps TRBD2 (5 bases). Deletions cut 0 bases from V and 4 bases from J, with 16 bases between. CDR3 size: 17 residues. In germline, CDR1 is MRHNA, CDR2 SNTAGT.

There are a few counts of this clone. This chain connects TRBV2 to TRBJ2-7; 9 bases line up with TRBD1. The CDR3 runs to 13 residues. The germline V gene encodes CDR1 SNHLY and CDR2 FYNNEI. Losses at the gene ends were 6 bases for V and 4 bases for J; bases not matched to a gene: 4. The CDR3 nucleotides read TGTGCCAGCAGCCGGGACAGGGTTTACGAGCAGTACGTC. Translated: CASSRDRVYEQYV.

This chain connects TRBV9 to TRBJ1-5; D gene ambiguous. Trimming removed 3 bases from V and 5 bases from J, with 12 bases in between. Germline CDR1 reads SGDLS; CDR2 reads YYNGEE. The CDR3 loop spans 14 amino acids. Here the CDR3 DNA reads TGTGCCAGCAGCGCCTCGGTAGCAGATCAGCCCCAGCATTTT. Its protein product is CASSASVADQPQHF. The entire variable domain, with the rest obtained from reference TRBV9 and TRBJ1-5, is as follows: DSGVTQTPKHLITATGQRVTLRCSPRSGDLSVYWYQQSLDQGLQFLIQYYNGEERAKGNILERFSAQQFPDLHSELNLSSLELGDSALYFCASSASVADQPQHFGDGTRLSIL.

The genes are TRBV10-3 and TRBJ2-7, with 7 nucleotides matching TRBD1. The CDR3 extends over 15 amino acids. Trimming took 0 bases from V and 2 from J; bases not matched to a gene: 4. Germline V lookup: CDR1 ENHRY, CDR2 SYGVKD. CDR3 amino acids: CAISESTGTPYEQYF. As DNA, the CDR3 is TGTGCCATCAGTGAGTCGACAGGGACCCCCTACGAGCAGTACTTC.

The chain couples TRBV7-9 to TRBJ1-2; tentatively, D is TRBD1 (5 bases). Trimming stripped 1 base from V and 8 bases from J, with 11 bases between. Germline V gene lookup returns CDR1 SEHNR and CDR2 FQNEAQ (reference sequence). The CDR3 is 13 residues long. The CDR3 region has the DNA TGTGCCAGCAGCTTAGGGGCAGGGCGAGGCTACACCTTC. Translating it yields CASSLGAGRGYTF.

The rearrangement joins TRBV9 to TRBJ1-1; TRBD1 aligns across 9 bases. This CDR3 has 14 residues. V lost 3 bases to trimming and J lost 5 bases; unmatched junction nucleotides: 5. CDR1 is SGDLS, CDR2 YYNGEE, per germline. The CDR3 sequence is CASSARQGGTEAFF. The CDR3 DNA follows: TGTGCCAGCAGCGCCCGACAGGGGGGGACTGAAGCTTTCTTT.

Details on this clone: This sample includes further DNA sequences coding for the same CDR3. This chain uses TRBV19 with TRBJ2-1; no firm D call. The germline gives CDR1 LNHDA, CDR2 SQIVND (reference sequence). CDR3 length equals 15 residues. The V end lost 3 bases, the J end lost 3 bases, and 12 bases lay between the germline ends. In DNA form, the CDR3 reads TGTGCCAGTAGTATCGGGTTACTTAACTACAATGAGCAGTTCTTC. The encoded protein is CASSIGLLNYNEQFF.

The chain links TRBV18 to TRBJ2-1; 8 nucleotides align to TRBD1. V lost 3 bases, J lost 14 bases, and 9 bases stayed unmatched. The CDR3 is made up of 13 amino acids. CDR1 and CDR2 (germline): KGHSH, LQKENI. This CDR3 is CASSPQVGTGKFF. CDR3 in DNA: TGTGCCAGCTCACCCCAGGTGGGGACAGGCAAGTTCTTC.

The chain is built from TRBV28 and TRBJ1-4; D perhaps matches TRBD1 (5 bases). Looked up from germline, CDR1 is MDHEN and CDR2 is SYDVKM. CDR3 length: 15 residues. V was shortened by 6 bases and J by 4 bases, with 15 bases between the two germline ends. CDR3 nucleotides: TGTGCCAGCAGGACGCCGACAGATCTTAATGAAAAACTGTTTTTT. Translated: CASRTPTDLNEKLFF.

J is TRBJ1-2 and V is TRBV28; D gene uncertain. The V gene's germline CDR1 is MDHEN and CDR2 SYDVKM. The CDR3 is 14 amino acids. The V and J ends lost 3 bases and 6 bases respectively, with 14 bases between them. Written as DNA, the CDR3 is TGTGCCAGCAGTTTGGAAGAGGGTTTGAATGGCTACACCTTC. Residues: CASSLEEGLNGYTF.

This clone was recorded once. The chain links TRBV11-2 to TRBJ2-5, with TRBD1 matching over 9 bases. This CDR3 contains 15 residues. V shed 3 bases and J 2 bases; nucleotides not matched to a gene: 4. Germline V gene data show CDR1 as SGHAT and CDR2 as FQNNGV. The CDR3 sequence is CASSLGTGWQETQYF. The DNA for the CDR3 is TGTGCCAGCAGCTTGGGGACAGGGTGGCAAGAGACCCAGTACTTC.

The rearrangement links TRBV29-1 to TRBJ1-2, with TRBD1 identical over 8 bases. Trimming at V came to 7 bases and at J to 9 bases, leaving 10 bases not matched to a gene. In germline, CDR1 is SQVTM, CDR2 ANQGSEA. This CDR3 has 12 residues. The CDR3 DNA reads TGCAGCGGAGATACAGGGGGTAGTCGCTACACCTTC. Translated: CSGDTGGSRYTF.

In its sample, this clone was seen a few times. The chain has TRBV4-2 and TRBJ2-5, with D possibly being TRBD1 (5 bases). CDR3 size: 15 residues. V dropped 0 bases and J dropped 4 bases, with 12 bases sitting between them. Germline values: CDR1 LGHNA, CDR2 YNFKEQ. The CDR3 spells CASSQDQGNPETQYF. DNA for the CDR3: TGTGCCAGCAGCCAAGATCAGGGCAACCCAGAGACCCAGTACTTC.

This chain links TRBV28 with TRBJ2-7; D not certain. CDR1 is MDHEN and CDR2 is SYDVKM in the germline V gene. V lost 5 bases and J 5 bases, leaving 10 bases between the germline ends. The CDR3 covers 12 residues. DNA of the CDR3: TGTGCCAGCAGTGTCCCCCTCCACGAGCAGTACTTC. Its translation: CASSVPLHEQYF.

The J gene is TRBJ2-7, the V gene TRBV2, with D uncertain. Germline V gives CDR1 SNHLY, CDR2 FYNNEI. Trimming took 7 bases from V and 6 from J, leaving 4 bases between them. This CDR3 comprises 9 residues. CDR3 sequence (DNA): TGTGCCAGCACGGGCGAGCAGTACTTC. Amino acids: CASTGEQYF.

The chain couples TRBV9 to TRBJ1-1; 10 positions match TRBD1. From germline, CDR1 is SGDLS and CDR2 YYNGEE. Trimming took 3 bases from V and 7 from J; bases not matched to a gene: 6. The CDR3 contains 14 residues. The DNA of the CDR3 is TGTGCCAGCAGCGCGGGGACAGGGGATTATGAAGCTTTCTTT. Protein sequence: CASSAGTGDYEAFF. Full variable domain (outside the CDR3, taken from reference TRBV9 and TRBJ1-1): DSGVTQTPKHLITATGQRVTLRCSPRSGDLSVYWYQQSLDQGLQFLIQYYNGEERAKGNILERFSAQQFPDLHSELNLSSLELGDSALYFCASSAGTGDYEAFFGQGTRLTVV.